Presented here are 27 T cell receptor beta chains from one specimen sequenced in a study of T-cell memory formation after mild COVID-19. TCRdb itself ran the 5' RACE reads through MiXCR, one entry per CDR3 protein. The sample includes over 70,000 distinct CDR3 sequences, about 13% of them seen just once. Sequenced input: PBMCs or a T cell subset sorted from them (not recorded which). The receptors were gathered from an adult woman who had mild COVID-19 (a few samples of this study predate the infection). Cell type and time point are not known.

The chain combines TRBV4-1 with TRBJ2-5, with D perhaps TRBD1 (5 bases). The CDR3 sequence is 15 residues long. Germline CDR1 and CDR2: MGHRA and YSYEKL. The germline V and J ends were trimmed by 0 bases and 4 bases, with 12 bases remaining between them. DNA for the CDR3: TGCGCCAGCAGCCAAGATCCCGAAGGGGTAGAGACCCAGTACTTC. The encoded protein is CASSQDPEGVETQYF.

This clonotype showed up many times. The chain carries TRBV29-1 and TRBJ2-1; perhaps TRBD2 as D (5 bases). Per the germline V gene, CDR1 is SQVTM and CDR2 is ANQGSEA. This CDR3 region has 13 residues. Trimming removed 4 bases at V and 6 bases at J, with 13 bases between. The CDR3 nucleotides are TGCAGCGTTGTAAGGGAGATGGTCAATGAGCAGTTCTTC. Its translation is CSVVREMVNEQFF.

The sample holds a few counts of this clonotype. The CDR3 bases are TGTGCCAGCAGTTCGACCCAGAGGCCCCAGCATTTT. This encodes CASSSTQRPQHF. The V gene is TRBV12-3 or TRBV12-4, the J gene TRBJ1-5; D gene unclear. V shed 4 bases and J shed 9 bases, with 10 bases lying between them. The CDR3 has 12 amino acids.

The chain joins TRBV13 to TRBJ2-7, with D tentatively TRBD2 (6 bases). The V gene lost 0 bases and the J gene lost 3 bases, with 12 bases spanning the gap. The germline gives CDR1 PRHDT, CDR2 FYEKMQ (reference sequence). CDR3 length equals 15 residues. The CDR3 spells CASSLGRRGIYEQYF. For the CDR3, the DNA is TGTGCCAGCAGCTTAGGCCGGCGGGGAATCTACGAGCAGTACTTC.

The genes are TRBV5-1 and TRBJ2-7, with 7 bases identical to TRBD2. In germline, CDR1 is SGHRS, CDR2 YFSETQ. The CDR3 has 14 residues. V lost 0 bases to trimming and J lost 3 bases; unmatched junction nucleotides: 3. CDR3 sequence: CASSLVTGGYEQYF. The CDR3 DNA follows: TGCGCCAGCAGCTTGGTAACGGGAGGCTACGAGCAGTACTTC.

The chain is built from TRBV7-3 and TRBJ2-1, with TRBD2 matching over 11 bases. The CDR3 sequence is 16 residues long. Germline V gene data show CDR1 as SGHTA and CDR2 as FQGTGA. V was clipped by 2 bases and J by 9 bases; unmatched bases: 9. The CDR3 spells CASSLGLAGGRFEQFF. CDR3 DNA: TGTGCCAGCAGCTTAGGCCTAGCGGGAGGACGTTTTGAGCAGTTCTTC.

This clonotype was detected a few times. The chain couples TRBV7-9 to TRBJ2-7; no clear D. Germline assignment: CDR1 SEHNR and CDR2 FQNEAQ (reference sequence). V was clipped by 2 bases and J by 5 bases, with 19 bases between them. This CDR3 region has 16 residues. The CDR3: CASSLSAMFASNEQYF. CDR3 DNA: TGTGCCAGCAGCTTATCGGCCATGTTCGCGTCGAACGAGCAGTACTTC.

The V gene is TRBV29-1, the J gene TRBJ2-5; a possible D gene is TRBD1 (5 bases). Germline V gives CDR1 SQVTM, CDR2 ANQGSEA. V gave up 1 base and J gave up 4 bases, with 13 bases separating them. The CDR3 spans 14 residues. DNA of the CDR3: TGCAGCGTTGAAGTAGGCTCAGGGCTAGAGACCCAGTACTTC. Residues: CSVEVGSGLETQYF.

The rearrangement joins TRBV4-1 to TRBJ2-1; 8 positions agree with TRBD2. Germline assignment: CDR1 MGHRA and CDR2 YSYEKL. V lost 2 bases and J lost 15; bases outside the gene matches: 12. The CDR3 spans 14 residues. The CDR3 sequence: CASSQTLARGVLFF. CDR3 coding DNA: TGCGCCAGCAGCCAAACCCTCGCGCGGGGGGTGTTGTTCTTC.

The chain has TRBV7-9 and TRBJ2-1; D may correspond to TRBD1 or TRBD2 (5 bases each). The CDR3 is 16 amino acids. CDR1 and CDR2 from the germline V gene are SEHNR and FQNEAQ (reference sequence). V lost 4 bases and J 9 bases, leaving 22 bases between the germline ends. The CDR3 here is CASSSLLIGTVGEQFF. The CDR3 DNA sequence: TGTGCCAGCAGCTCCCTACTGATCGGGACCGTCGGTGAGCAGTTCTTC.

The chain joins TRBV12-3 or TRBV12-4 to TRBJ2-1, with a tentative D call TRBD1 (5 bases). Deletions cut 2 bases from V and 5 bases from J, with 16 bases between. The CDR3 sequence is 16 residues long. The CDR3 protein is CASSLQPARRDNEQFF. CDR3 in DNA: TGTGCCAGCAGTTTACAGCCGGCGCGCAGGGACAATGAGCAGTTCTTC.

V gene TRBV12-5 combines with J gene TRBJ2-5; 7 bases fit TRBD2. CDR3 size: 15 residues. V trimming: 2 bases; J trimming: 2 bases; junction bases outside the gene matches: 5. Per germline, CDR1 LGHNT and CDR2 FRNRAP. CDR3 nucleotide sequence: TGTGCTAGTGGTTTGCGGTCCGGGGGGCAAGAGACCCAGTACTTC. It yields the protein CASGLRSGGQETQYF.

This clonotype was found a few times. The chain combines TRBV12-5 with TRBJ1-6; no clear D. CDR3 length: 13 amino acids. With 1 base removed from V and 7 bases from J, the gap between germline ends came to 5 bases. The germline CDR1 and CDR2 sequences are LGHNT and FRNRAP. The CDR3 here is CASGLAGNSPLHF. CDR3 DNA: TGTGCTAGTGGTTTGGCTGGAAATTCACCCCTCCACTTT.

This clonotype was counted between two and nine times. The chain combines TRBV7-2 with TRBJ1-5; perhaps TRBD1 as D (6 bases). From germline, CDR1 is SGHTA and CDR2 FQGNSA. The CDR3 loop spans 17 amino acids. The ends were cut back, 1 base at V and 0 bases at J, with 13 bases in the middle. CDR3 in amino acids: CASSLVDPGVSNQPQHF. CDR3 bases: TGTGCCAGCAGCTTAGTAGACCCAGGGGTTAGCAATCAGCCCCAGCATTTT.

CDR3 in DNA: TGTGCCAGCTCCCTCAAGGAGGGTTTATATGTGGAGCAGTACTTC. Its protein is CASSLKEGLYVEQYF. V gene TRBV18 combines with J gene TRBJ2-7; tentatively, D is TRBD2 (6 bases). The ends were cut back, 6 bases at V and 7 bases at J, with 22 bases in the middle. The CDR3 spans 15 residues. The germline CDR1 and CDR2 sequences are KGHSH and LQKENI.

The chain uses TRBV29-1 and TRBJ1-4; 10 positions match TRBD1. J was trimmed by 8 bases and V by 0 bases; bases with no gene match: 3. The CDR3 sequence is 14 residues long. Per germline, CDR1 SQVTM and CDR2 ANQGSEA. The CDR3 sequence is CSVEDGQGEEKLFF. For the CDR3, the DNA is TGCAGCGTTGAAGATGGACAGGGGGAGGAAAAACTGTTTTTT.

This clonotype has a handful of counts. The rearrangement joins TRBV29-1 to TRBJ2-2; D is tentatively TRBD1 or TRBD2 (5 bases each). From germline, CDR1 is SQVTM and CDR2 ANQGSEA. There are 14 residues in the CDR3. Trimming stripped 3 bases from V and 7 bases from J, with 15 bases between. The CDR3 DNA follows: TGCAGCGTTGATTGGGACGGTGCAGGCGGGGAGCTGTTTTTT. Translation gives CSVDWDGAGGELFF.

This clonotype was counted ten times or more. The rearrangement links TRBV20-1 to TRBJ1-1, with no clear D. The CDR3 consists of 17 residues. V lost 5 bases to trimming and J lost 4 bases, with 26 bases between them. Looked up from germline, CDR1 is DFQATT and CDR2 is SNEGSKA (reference sequence). DNA of the CDR3: TGCAGTGCTCTTCGCCTTAGTCTGGCGACACTCCCCACTGAAGCTTTCTTT. Its translation is CSALRLSLATLPTEAFF.

There are a few counts of this clonotype. This sequence joins TRBV7-2 and TRBJ2-7; 9 bases line up with TRBD2. The CDR3 contains 20 residues. Losses at the gene ends were 7 bases for V and 4 bases for J; bases not matched to a gene: 26. Germline-derived CDR1 and CDR2 are SGHTA and FQGNSA. CDR3 sequence reads: CASTIPPSGTRGGPFYEQYF. DNA for the CDR3: TGTGCCAGCACTATACCCCCTAGCGGGACAAGGGGGGGCCCATTTTACGAGCAGTACTTC.

The V and J genes are TRBV4-3 and TRBJ1-5; D may be TRBD1 (5 bases). The ends were cut back, 2 bases at V and 6 bases at J, with 17 bases in the middle. The CDR3 has 16 amino acids. The V gene's germline CDR1 is LGHNA and CDR2 YSLEER. CDR3 nucleotides: TGCGCCAGCAGCCAATCATGGTCGGGGGTATTTCAGCCCCAGCATTTT. It specifies CASSQSWSGVFQPQHF.

This rearrangement joins TRBV20-1 to TRBJ2-5; the D gene could be TRBD1 or TRBD2 (6 bases each). V was clipped by 5 bases and J by 3 bases, with 19 bases between them. The germline V gene encodes CDR1 DFQATT and CDR2 SNEGSKA (reference sequence). The CDR3 sequence is 15 residues long. CDR3 sequence (DNA): TGCAGTGCTGCAAGCTACAGGGACTCCGAAGAGACCCAGTACTTC. Amino acids: CSAASYRDSEETQYF.

The chain recombines TRBV12-3 or TRBV12-4 with TRBJ2-1, with 7 bases matching TRBD1. CDR3 length equals 15 residues. V shed 5 bases and J 5 bases; nucleotides not matched to a gene: 9. The CDR3 DNA follows: TGTGCCAGCAGTGTAAGGGGACAGTCGGACAATGAGCAGTTCTTC. It yields the protein CASSVRGQSDNEQFF.

The V call is TRBV7-8, the J call TRBJ2-1, with D perhaps TRBD2 (6 bases). The CDR3 contains 16 residues. Germline CDR1 and CDR2: SGHVS and FQNEAQ. With 1 base removed from V and 2 bases from J, the gap between germline ends came to 12 bases. The CDR3 DNA reads as TGTGCCAGCAGCTTAGATTACGGGAGTCCCTACAATGAGCAGTTCTTC. Residues: CASSLDYGSPYNEQFF.

CDR3 DNA sequence: TGCAGTGCGCCCGGGCTCTCCTACAATGAGCAGTTCTTC. Amino acid sequence: CSAPGLSYNEQFF. V and J are TRBV20-1 and TRBJ2-1, with D hard to call. The CDR3 is made up of 13 amino acids. Germline V gene sequence: CDR1 DFQATT, CDR2 SNEGSKA (reference sequence). The V end was cut by 6 bases, the J end by 0 bases, with 9 bases between.

The chain employs TRBV29-1 and TRBJ2-1; D not resolved. This CDR3 is 15 amino acids long. CDR1 and CDR2 (germline): SQVTM, ANQGSEA. With 1 base removed from V and 0 bases from J, the gap between germline ends came to 10 bases. CDR3 nucleotides: TGCAGCGTTGAAGGAGTCAAAAGCTCCTACAATGAGCAGTTCTTC. As protein: CSVEGVKSSYNEQFF.

This rearrangement joins TRBV29-1 to TRBJ1-1; unclear D gene. Trimming shortened V by 7 bases and J by 2 bases, and 11 bases separated the two germline ends. Germline lookup yields CDR1 SQVTM and CDR2 ANQGSEA. There are 12 residues in the CDR3. The CDR3 region is CSGTTGNTEAFF. The CDR3 nucleotides read TGCAGCGGTACGACGGGAAACACTGAAGCTTTCTTT.

The V gene is TRBV6-2 or TRBV6-3, the J gene TRBJ1-1; D not resolved. The V and J ends lost 7 bases and 7 bases respectively, with 7 bases between them. There are 10 residues in the CDR3. CDR1 MNHEY and CDR2 SVGEGT come from the germline V gene. Here the CDR3 reads CASIGSEAFF. The CDR3 nucleotides are TGTGCCAGCATCGGGAGTGAAGCTTTCTTT.